This record covers a single T cell receptor (beta chain). What it binds is not known. The genes and germline here are from mouse. Coverage ceases 4 residues before the CDR3 finishes, and the germline J gene fills in the end. The source of the sample is a study of CD8+ T cells in alopecia areata. Study background: Those receiving the skin were roughly 7-11-week-old female C3H/HeJ mice, whose grafts came from approximately 6-12-month-old C3H/HeJ donors with spontaneous alopecia.

Study-level results: Normal skin contains resident alphabeta T cells, and these are also sequenced in scalp samples.

Once RNA had been extracted, it was reverse transcribed into cDNA to act as the sequencing template. Method: immunoSEQ multiplex PCR; TCRdb's copy keeps in-frame clones and lacks some. Sampling found roughly 120,000 clones, none seen once. The CDR3 is 15 residues long. Trimming removed 4 bases from V and 0 bases from J, with 10 bases in between. CDR1 is NNHDY and CDR2 is SYVADS in the germline V gene. This chain uses TRBV13-3 with TRBJ2-2; TRBD1 is a possible D gene (6 bases). The origin of this receptor is a C3H/HeJ mouse with alopecia areata. MHC haplotype: H2-k. Sequenced material: lesional skin. CDR3 DNA, as far as it was read: TGTGCCAGCAGTCTCAGGGGCACAAACACCGGG. Translating gives CASSLRGTNTG. From start to end, the CDR3 is CASSLRGTNTGQLYF.